The entry below describes one TCR beta chain. Its specificity is unknown. These data are taken from a study of cytomegalovirus exposure and HLA in healthy donors. Across the study: Early release data held 75 million to 100 million unique TCRs from HLA-typed donors.

Points from the study as a whole: In a later analysis, TCR beta V- and J-gene trimming showed a link to a missense DCLRE1C variant. Researchers catalogued some 160 TCR beta chains as cytomegalovirus-associated.

Primers: 60 Vbeta forward and 13 Jbeta reverse. Assay used: immunoSEQ multiplex PCR; TCRdb lists only in-frame clones, some missing. This sample has approximately 100,000 clones, with around two thirds found just once. The sequence came from a man younger than 40 in good health and CMV-seropositive. Sequencing was performed on PBMCs.

The CDR3 loop reads CASSVTVNTEAFF. DNA of the CDR3: TGCGCCAGCAGTGTAACAGTAAACACTGAAGCTTTCTTT. This sequence joins TRBV10-2 and TRBJ1-1; D is ambiguous. This CDR3 contains 13 residues. Looked up from germline, CDR1 is WSHSY and CDR2 is SAAADI. V was cut by 4 bases and J by 2 bases, with 8 bases left in between.